This TCR beta chain was retrieved from a study of blood T cell repertoires in COVID-19. Overall study: T cells, B-cell-depleted T cells, or PBMCs provided the cDNA or gDNA that served as material.

Original methodology: Estimation of nucleated cell counts relied on the amplification of reference gene primers. The data were produced by immunoSEQ multiplex PCR, yet TCRdb's version contains in-frame clones alone and is incomplete. That table furnishes V, J and clone size, whereas the DNA furnished D and trimming. Here the sample spans about 180,000 clones, more than 85% being singletons. Participants were aged about 18 to 90 years, lived in about 26 US areas, and enrolled virtually. The CDR3 extends over 16 amino acids. From germline, CDR1 is MNHNS and CDR2 SASEGT. Losses at the gene ends were 1 base for V and 7 bases for J; bases not matched to a gene: 11.

The sequenced sample was PBMCs or T cells enriched from blood (not recorded which). This sequence joins TRBV6-1 and TRBJ1-2; the match to TRBD1 covers 8 bases. The TCR was taken from a woman aged 45-65 years who had recovered from COVID-19. The CDR3 DNA follows: TGTGCCAGCAGTGAAGAGTTGAACAGGGGGTTGGGTGGCTACACCTTC. Protein product: CASSEELNRGLGGYTF.